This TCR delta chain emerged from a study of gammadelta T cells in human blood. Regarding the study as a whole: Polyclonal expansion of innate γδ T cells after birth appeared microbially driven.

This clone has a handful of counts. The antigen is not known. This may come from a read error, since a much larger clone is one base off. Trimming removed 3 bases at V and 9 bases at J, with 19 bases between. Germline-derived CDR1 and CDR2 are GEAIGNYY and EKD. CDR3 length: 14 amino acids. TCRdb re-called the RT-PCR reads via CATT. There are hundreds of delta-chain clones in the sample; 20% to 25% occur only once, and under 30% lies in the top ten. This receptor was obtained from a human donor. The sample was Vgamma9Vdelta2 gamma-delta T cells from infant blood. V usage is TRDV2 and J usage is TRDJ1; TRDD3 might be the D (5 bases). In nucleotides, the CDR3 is TGTGCCTGTGACCATGTACAGGGGGGTGGCCAACTCATCTTT. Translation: CACDHVQGGGQLIF.